This T cell receptor (beta chain) was identified in a study of cytomegalovirus exposure and HLA in healthy donors. Donors came from a validation cohort of some 130 subjects, distinct from the first 666-subject cohort. Produced via immunoSEQ multiplex PCR; TCRdb's table is partial and in-frame only. The sample includes fewer than 200,000 clones, around nine tenths of them seen just once. General observations from the study: Cytomegalovirus status, reportedly, was diagnosed with high specificity and sensitivity by the classifier. The investigators catalogued 150 to 200 TCR beta chains as cytomegalovirus-associated.

On this clone itself: Its antigen is not known.

This receptor was obtained from a man younger than 30 in good health and CMV-seropositive. Sequenced material: PBMCs.

The CDR3 nucleotides are TGTGCCAGCAGCTTAGATCCAGGGGGCCGGGAGACCCAGTACTTC. This codes for CASSLDPGGRETQYF. The rearrangement uses TRBV11-2 and TRBJ2-5; TRBD1 matches 8 bases. With 0 bases clipped from V and 5 bases from J, the junction kept 5 bases outside the gene matches. Germline V lookup: CDR1 SGHAT, CDR2 FQNNGV. CDR3 length: 15 residues.